This TCR beta chain comes out of a study of sequential checkpoint blockade in melanoma. This table comes from immunoSEQ multiplex PCR, and its TCRdb copy is limited to in-frame clones, with some not included. The sample includes some 22,000 clones, 80% to 90% of them seen just once. Germline V gene lookup returns CDR1 LNHNV and CDR2 YYDKDF (reference sequence). The CDR3 covers 15 residues. Trimming shortened V by 2 bases and J by 6 bases, and 15 bases separated the two germline ends. Treatment: randomized to nivolumab then ipilimumab (arm A) or the reverse (arm B). The receptor was isolated from a human donor with melanoma. This chain connects TRBV15 to TRBJ2-3; TRBD1 might be the D (6 bases). The material was CD8+ T cells sorted from blood (inferred from file names), obtained from a patient given nivolumab and ipilimumab in sequence. Here the CDR3 reads CATSRIGQLVDTQYF. In DNA form, the CDR3 reads TGTGCCACCAGCAGAATCGGACAGCTTGTGGATACGCAGTATTTT.